The clone carrying this TCR beta chain occurred once. Clones were read by immunoSEQ multiplex PCR, and TCRdb kept only the in-frame ones, dropping some. The table shows 85,000 to 130,000 clones, with around 86% occurring only once. The data were obtained in a study of blood T cell repertoires in COVID-19. Germline V gives CDR1 SGHNT, CDR2 YYREEE (reference sequence). This CDR3 has 15 amino acids. Losses at the gene ends were 4 bases for V and 8 bases for J; bases not matched to a gene: 8. Assignment of participants to cohorts was predicated upon participant-reported clinical history. Cohort 3 donors counted as recovered after two negative PCRs, clearance, or resolved symptoms.

The chain is built from TRBV5-4 and TRBJ1-6; the match to TRBD1 covers 8 bases. The receptor was derived from a woman in her 50s who had recovered from COVID-19. The sample comprised PBMCs or T cells enriched from blood (not recorded which). The CDR3 spells CASSPGQGGDSPLHF. The CDR3 DNA follows: TGTGCCAGCAGCCCAGGACAGGGCGGGGATTCACCCCTCCACTTT.